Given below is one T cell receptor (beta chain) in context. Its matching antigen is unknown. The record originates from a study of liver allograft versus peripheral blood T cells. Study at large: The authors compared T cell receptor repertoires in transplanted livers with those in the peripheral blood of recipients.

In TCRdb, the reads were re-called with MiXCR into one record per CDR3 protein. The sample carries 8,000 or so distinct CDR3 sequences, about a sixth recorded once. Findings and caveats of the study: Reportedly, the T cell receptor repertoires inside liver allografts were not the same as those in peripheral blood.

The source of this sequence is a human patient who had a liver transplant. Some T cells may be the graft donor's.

DNA of the CDR3: TGTGCCAGCAGCCATGGACAGGGGATGGACTATGGCTACACCTTC. It is translated as CASSHGQGMDYGYTF. V is TRBV3-1 and J is TRBJ1-2, with 9 positions matching TRBD1. The CDR3 consists of 15 residues. With 3 bases clipped from V and 3 bases from J, the junction kept 5 bases outside the gene matches. Germline V gives CDR1 LGHDT, CDR2 YNNKEL (reference sequence).